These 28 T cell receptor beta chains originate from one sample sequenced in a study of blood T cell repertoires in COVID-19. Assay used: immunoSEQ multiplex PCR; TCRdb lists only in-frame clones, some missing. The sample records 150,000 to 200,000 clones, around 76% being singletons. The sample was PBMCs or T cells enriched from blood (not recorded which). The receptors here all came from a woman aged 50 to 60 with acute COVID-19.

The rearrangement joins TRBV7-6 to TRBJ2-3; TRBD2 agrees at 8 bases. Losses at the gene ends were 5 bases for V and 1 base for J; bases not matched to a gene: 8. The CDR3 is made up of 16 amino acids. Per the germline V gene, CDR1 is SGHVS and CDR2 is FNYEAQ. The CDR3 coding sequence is TGTGCCAGCAGCGCCACGGGGGGGACGGGCACAGATACGCAGTATTTT. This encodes CASSATGGTGTDTQYF. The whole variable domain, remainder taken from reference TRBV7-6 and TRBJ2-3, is GAGVSQSPRYKVTKRGQDVALRCDPISGHVSLYWYRQALGQGPEFLTYFNYEAQQDKSGLPNDRFSAERPEGSISTLTIQRTEQRDSAMYRCASSATGGTGTDTQYFGPGTRLTVL.

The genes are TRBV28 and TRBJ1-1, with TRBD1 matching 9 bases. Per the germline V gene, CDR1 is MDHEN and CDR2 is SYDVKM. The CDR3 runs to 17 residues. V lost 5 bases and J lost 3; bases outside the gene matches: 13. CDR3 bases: TGTGCCAGCAGTACTGGACAGGGGTTTGTTGGAGACACTGAAGCTTTCTTT. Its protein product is CASSTGQGFVGDTEAFF.

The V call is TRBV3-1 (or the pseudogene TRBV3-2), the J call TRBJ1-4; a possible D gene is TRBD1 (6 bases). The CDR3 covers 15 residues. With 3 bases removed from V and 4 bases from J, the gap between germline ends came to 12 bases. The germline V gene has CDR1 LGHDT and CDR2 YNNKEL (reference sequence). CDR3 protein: CASSQDHRVNEKLFF. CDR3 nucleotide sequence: TGTGCCAGCAGCCAGGATCACAGGGTTAATGAAAAACTGTTTTTT.

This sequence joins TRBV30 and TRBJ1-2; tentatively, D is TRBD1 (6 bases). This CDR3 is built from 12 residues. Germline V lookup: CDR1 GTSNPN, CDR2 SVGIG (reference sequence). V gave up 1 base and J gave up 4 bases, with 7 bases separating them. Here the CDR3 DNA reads TGTGCCTGGAGTGCGGACAGCTATGGCTACACCTTC. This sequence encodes CAWSADSYGYTF.

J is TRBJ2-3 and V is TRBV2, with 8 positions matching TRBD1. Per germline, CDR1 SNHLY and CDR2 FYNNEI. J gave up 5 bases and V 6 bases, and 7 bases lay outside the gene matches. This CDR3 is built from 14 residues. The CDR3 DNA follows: TGTGCCAGCAGCTCGACAGGGGTGGTAGATACGCAGTATTTT. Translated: CASSSTGVVDTQYF.

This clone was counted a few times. CDR3 bases: TGTGCCAGCAGCTTGAGACAGTCCACTGGGATGAACACTGAAGCTTTCTTT. As protein: CASSLRQSTGMNTEAFF. The chain carries TRBV5-6 and TRBJ1-1, with TRBD1 as a possible D gene (5 bases). Germline values: CDR1 SGHDT, CDR2 YYEEEE. V was trimmed by 1 base and J by 0 bases, leaving 16 bases between them. The CDR3 totals 17 residues.

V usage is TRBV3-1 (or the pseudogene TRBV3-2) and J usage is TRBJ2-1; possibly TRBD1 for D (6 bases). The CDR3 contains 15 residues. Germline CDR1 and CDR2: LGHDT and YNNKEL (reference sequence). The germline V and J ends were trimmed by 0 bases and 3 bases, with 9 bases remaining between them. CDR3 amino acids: CASSQDRGNYNEQFF. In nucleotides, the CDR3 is TGTGCCAGCAGCCAAGATAGGGGGAACTACAATGAGCAGTTCTTC.

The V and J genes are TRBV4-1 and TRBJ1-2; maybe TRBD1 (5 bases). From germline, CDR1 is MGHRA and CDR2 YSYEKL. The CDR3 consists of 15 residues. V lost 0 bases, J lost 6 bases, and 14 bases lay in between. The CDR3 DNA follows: TGCGCCAGCAGCCAAGAACCGGGGTCGGGGGATGGCTACACCTTC. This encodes CASSQEPGSGDGYTF.

This CDR3 reads CASSSGLAGDTQYF. In DNA form, the CDR3 reads TGTGCCAGCAGCTCCGGACTAGCGGGAGATACGCAGTATTTT. V gene TRBV7-6 combines with J gene TRBJ2-3; 11 bases agree with TRBD2. The CDR3 contains 14 residues. From germline, CDR1 is SGHVS and CDR2 FNYEAQ. V lost 4 bases to trimming and J lost 5 bases; unmatched junction nucleotides: 2.

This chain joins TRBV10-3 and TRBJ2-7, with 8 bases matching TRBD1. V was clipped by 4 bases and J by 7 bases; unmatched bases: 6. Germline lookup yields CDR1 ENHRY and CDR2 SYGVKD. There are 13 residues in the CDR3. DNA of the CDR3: TGTGCCATCAGTGGTGGCAGGGGGCGGGAGCAGTACGTC. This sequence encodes CAISGGRGREQYV.

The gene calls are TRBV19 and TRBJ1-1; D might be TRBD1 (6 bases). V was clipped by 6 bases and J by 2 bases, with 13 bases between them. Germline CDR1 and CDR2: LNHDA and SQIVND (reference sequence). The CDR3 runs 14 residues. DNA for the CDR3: TGTGCCAGTAGAGCGTTACAGGGAAACACTGAAGCTTTCTTT. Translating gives CASRALQGNTEAFF.

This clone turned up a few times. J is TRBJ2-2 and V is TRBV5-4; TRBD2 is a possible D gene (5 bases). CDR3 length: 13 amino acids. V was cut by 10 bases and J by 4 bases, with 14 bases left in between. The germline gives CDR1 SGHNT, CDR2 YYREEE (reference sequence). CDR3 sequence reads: CAGSRDRTGELFF. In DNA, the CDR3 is TGTGCCGGGAGCCGAGATCGCACCGGGGAGCTGTTTTTT.

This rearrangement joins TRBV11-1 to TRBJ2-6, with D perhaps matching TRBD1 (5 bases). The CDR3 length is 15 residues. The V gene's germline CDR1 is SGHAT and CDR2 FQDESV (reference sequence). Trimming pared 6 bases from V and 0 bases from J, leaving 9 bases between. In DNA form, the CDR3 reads TGTGCCAGCAGGACAGCCAGCTCTGGGGCCAACGTCCTGACTTTC. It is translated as CASRTASSGANVLTF.

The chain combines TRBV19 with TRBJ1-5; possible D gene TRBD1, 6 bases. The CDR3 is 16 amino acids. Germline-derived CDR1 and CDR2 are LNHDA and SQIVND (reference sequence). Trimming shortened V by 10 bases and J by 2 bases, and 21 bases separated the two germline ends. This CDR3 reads CATTTGHQIGNQPQHF. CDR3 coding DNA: TGTGCCACCACCACGGGACATCAGATCGGCAATCAGCCCCAGCATTTT.

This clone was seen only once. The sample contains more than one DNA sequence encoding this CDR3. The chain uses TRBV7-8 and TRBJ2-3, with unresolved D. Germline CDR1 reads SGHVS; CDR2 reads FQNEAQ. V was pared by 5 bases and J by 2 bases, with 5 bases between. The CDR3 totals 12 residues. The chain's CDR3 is CASSLYTDTQYF. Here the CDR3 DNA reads TGTGCCAGCAGCCTATACACAGATACGCAGTATTTT.

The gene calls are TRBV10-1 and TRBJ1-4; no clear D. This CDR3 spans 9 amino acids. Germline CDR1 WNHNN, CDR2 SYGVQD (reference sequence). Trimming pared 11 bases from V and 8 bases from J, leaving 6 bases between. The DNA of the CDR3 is TGCGCCGTCCTAGAAAAACTGTTTTTT. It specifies CAVLEKLFF.

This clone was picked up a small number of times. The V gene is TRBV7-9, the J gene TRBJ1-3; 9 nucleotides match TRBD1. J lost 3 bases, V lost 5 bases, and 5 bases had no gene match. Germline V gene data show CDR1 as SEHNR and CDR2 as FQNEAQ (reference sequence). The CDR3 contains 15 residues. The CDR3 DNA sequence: TGTGCCAGCAGCCCGGGGACAGGGAATGGAAACACCATATATTTT. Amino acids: CASSPGTGNGNTIYF.

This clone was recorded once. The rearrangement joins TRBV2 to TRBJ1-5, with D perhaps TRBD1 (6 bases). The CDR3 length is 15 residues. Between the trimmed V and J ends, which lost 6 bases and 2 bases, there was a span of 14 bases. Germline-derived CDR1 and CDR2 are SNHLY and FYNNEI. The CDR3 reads CASRGRGFGNQPQHF. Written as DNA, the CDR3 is TGTGCCAGCAGAGGCAGGGGTTTCGGCAATCAGCCCCAGCATTTT.

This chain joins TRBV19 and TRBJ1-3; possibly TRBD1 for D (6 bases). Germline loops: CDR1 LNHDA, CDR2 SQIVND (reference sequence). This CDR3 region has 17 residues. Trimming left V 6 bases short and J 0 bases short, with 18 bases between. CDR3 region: CASSPTGTLNSGNTIYF. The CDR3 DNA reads TGTGCCAGTAGCCCTACCGGGACACTGAACTCTGGAAACACCATATATTTT. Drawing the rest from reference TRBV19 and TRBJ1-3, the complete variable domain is DGGITQSPKYLFRKEGQNVTLSCEQNLNHDAMYWYRQDPGQGLRLIYYSQIVNDFQKGDIAEGYSVSREKKESFPLTVTSAQKNPTAFYLCASSPTGTLNSGNTIYFGEGSWLTVV.

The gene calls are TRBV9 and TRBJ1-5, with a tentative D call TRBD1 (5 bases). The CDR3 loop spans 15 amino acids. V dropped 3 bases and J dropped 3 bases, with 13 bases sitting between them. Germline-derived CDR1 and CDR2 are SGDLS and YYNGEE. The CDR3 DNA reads TGTGCCAGCAGCGCCCGGCCGGGGGTCAATCAGCCCCAGCATTTT. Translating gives CASSARPGVNQPQHF.

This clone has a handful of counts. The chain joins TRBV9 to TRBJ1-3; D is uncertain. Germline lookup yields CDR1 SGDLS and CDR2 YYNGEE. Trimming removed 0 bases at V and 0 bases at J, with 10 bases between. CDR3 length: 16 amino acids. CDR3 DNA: TGTGCCAGCAGCGTAGACGCGGGAGTCTCTGGAAACACCATATATTTT. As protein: CASSVDAGVSGNTIYF.

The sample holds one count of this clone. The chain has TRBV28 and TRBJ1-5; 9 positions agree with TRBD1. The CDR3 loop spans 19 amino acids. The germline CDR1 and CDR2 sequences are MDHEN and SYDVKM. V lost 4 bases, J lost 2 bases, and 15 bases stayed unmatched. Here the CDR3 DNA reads TGTGCCAGCAGTTCATTAAAAACAGGGGGCTTACAAGGCAATCAGCCCCAGCATTTT. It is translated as CASSSLKTGGLQGNQPQHF.

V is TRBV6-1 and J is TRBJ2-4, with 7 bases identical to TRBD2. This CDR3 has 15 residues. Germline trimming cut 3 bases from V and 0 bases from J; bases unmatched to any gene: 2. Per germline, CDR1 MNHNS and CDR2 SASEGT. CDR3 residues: CASSDSGVAKNIQYF. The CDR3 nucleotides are TGTGCCAGCAGTGACAGCGGGGTAGCCAAAAACATTCAGTACTTC.

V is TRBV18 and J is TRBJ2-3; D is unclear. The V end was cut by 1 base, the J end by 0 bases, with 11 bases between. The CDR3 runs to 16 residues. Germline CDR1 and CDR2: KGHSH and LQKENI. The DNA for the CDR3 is TGTGCCAGCTCACCACGTGGCGGTACTAGCACAGATACGCAGTATTTT. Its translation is CASSPRGGTSTDTQYF.

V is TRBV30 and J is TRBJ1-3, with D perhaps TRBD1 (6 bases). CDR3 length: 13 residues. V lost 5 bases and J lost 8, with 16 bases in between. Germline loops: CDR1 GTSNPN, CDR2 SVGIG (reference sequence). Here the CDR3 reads CAWGHQQGHTIYF. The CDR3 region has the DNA TGTGCCTGGGGCCACCAACAGGGTCACACCATATATTTT.

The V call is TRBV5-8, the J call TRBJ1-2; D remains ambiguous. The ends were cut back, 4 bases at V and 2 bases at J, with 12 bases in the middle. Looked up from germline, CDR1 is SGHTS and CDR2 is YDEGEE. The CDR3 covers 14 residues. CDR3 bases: TGTGCCAGCAGCGCCCTCGGGGTCAACTATGGCTACACCTTC. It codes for CASSALGVNYGYTF.

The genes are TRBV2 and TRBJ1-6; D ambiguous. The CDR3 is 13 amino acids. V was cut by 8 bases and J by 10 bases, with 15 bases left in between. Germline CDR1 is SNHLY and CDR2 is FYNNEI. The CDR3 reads CASRMEGESPLHF. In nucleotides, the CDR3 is TGTGCCAGCCGGATGGAGGGCGAATCACCCCTCCACTTT.

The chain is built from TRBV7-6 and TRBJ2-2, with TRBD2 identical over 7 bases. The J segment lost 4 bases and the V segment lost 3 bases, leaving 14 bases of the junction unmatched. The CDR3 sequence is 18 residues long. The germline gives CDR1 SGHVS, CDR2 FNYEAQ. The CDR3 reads CASSLGTHLGEGTGELFF. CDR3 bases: TGTGCCAGCAGCTTGGGAACACATTTAGGGGAGGGCACCGGGGAGCTGTTTTTT.